Shown below are 3 T cell receptor beta chains from a single sample sequenced in a study of shared clonotypes between healthy human individuals. The repertoire was sequenced with immunoSEQ multiplex PCR; TCRdb's copy has only in-frame clones and lacks some. The profile shows 2 million to 2.5 million clones, roughly 93% of them singletons. Input material: naive CD4+ T cells from PBMCs. Subset noted: CD45RA+ positively selected. Every receptor here comes from a man between 18 and 35 years old in good health. Some clones in this sample may be carry-over from other donors' samples.

The chain joins TRBV7-8 to TRBJ1-6, with a possible D match to TRBD1 (6 bases). Germline loops: CDR1 SGHVS, CDR2 FQNEAQ. This CDR3 comprises 13 residues. The ends were cut back, 5 bases at V and 8 bases at J, with 10 bases in the middle. The CDR3 DNA sequence: TGTGCCAGCAGCCAGGGGAGGGATTCACCCCTCCACTTT. It yields the protein CASSQGRDSPLHF.

The V call is TRBV4-1, the J call TRBJ1-6, with unresolved D. CDR3 length: 15 residues. Trimming left V 1 base short and J 9 bases short, with 13 bases between. The germline V gene has CDR1 MGHRA and CDR2 YSYEKL. The DNA of the CDR3 is TGCGCCAGCAGCCAAGCAGTACTGGGAAGTTCACCCCTCCACTTT. Amino acids: CASSQAVLGSSPLHF.

V gene TRBV19 combines with J gene TRBJ2-7; no clear D gene. The CDR3 is 14 amino acids. Looked up from germline, CDR1 is LNHDA and CDR2 is SQIVND (reference sequence). Trimming left V 2 bases short and J 4 bases short, with 12 bases between. The CDR3 bases are TGTGCCAGTAGTATATTCGGCAGCTCTTACGAGCAGTACTTC. Amino acids: CASSIFGSSYEQYF.